These T cell receptor beta chains were read from a single sample in a study of CD8+ T cells in alopecia areata. Generated by immunoSEQ multiplex PCR, the TCRdb table keeps only in-frame clones and is missing some. Among 150,000 to 200,000 clones listed, 58% were seen once. The source material was CD4+ T cells sorted from blood, sampled at week 24, from a patient treated with tofacitinib. The receptors were sampled from a human donor with alopecia areata. The CDR3 runs from the conserved cysteine through the conserved F or W. D genes are given only for firm matches. Clone size is not always given. Where it is, it says once, few, many or a class for expanded clones.

j_call cdr3_length d_call clone_size v_call cdr3_aa cdr3_nt
TRBJ1-3 13 TRBD1 NA TRBV27 CASSFGQGDTIYF TGTGCCAGCAGTTTCGGACAGGGTGACACCATATATTTT
TRBJ1-1 13 TRBD1 NA TRBV29-1 CSAGTGGNTEAFF TGCAGCGCTGGGACAGGGGGCAACACTGAAGCTTTCTTT
TRBJ2-7 12 NA NA TRBV2 CASSQNSYEQYF TGTGCCAGCAGTCAGAACTCCTACGAGCAGTACTTC
TRBJ2-1 17 NA NA TRBV29-1 CSVEVGKFDSGRVGKFF TGCAGCGTTGAAGTGGGGAAGTTTGACTCGGGAAGGGTGGGGAAGTTCTTC
TRBJ2-1 16 TRBD2 NA TRBV23-1 CASSLGREGSHNEQFF TGCGCCAGCAGTCTAGGGCGGGAGGGCTCTCACAATGAGCAGTTCTTC
TRBJ2-1 14 TRBD1 NA TRBV5-1 CASSRTTGGNEQFF TGCGCCAGCAGCAGGACTACAGGGGGCAATGAGCAGTTCTTC
TRBJ2-1 15 TRBD2 NA TRBV29-1 CSVQAGTSGRVEQFF TGCAGCGTCCAAGCCGGGACTAGCGGGAGGGTTGAGCAGTTCTTC
TRBJ2-5 14 NA few TRBV5-1 CASSRPGRRETQYF TGCGCCAGCAGCCGCCCGGGGAGGAGAGAGACCCAGTACTTC
TRBJ2-3 15 NA NA TRBV27 CASSFTAELTDTQYF TGTGCCAGCAGTTTTACAGCGGAGCTCACAGATACGCAGTATTTT
TRBJ2-5 11 NA many TRBV15 CATSNQETQYF TGTGCCACCAGCAACCAAGAGACCCAGTACTTC
TRBJ1-2 14 TRBD1 NA TRBV7-9 CASSPTGTGESYTF TGTGCCAGCAGCCCAACCGGGACAGGGGAGAGCTACACCTTC
TRBJ1-2 13 NA NA TRBV5-6 CASSTGINYGYTF TGTGCCAGCAGCACCGGGATTAACTATGGCTACACCTTC
TRBJ2-3 12 NA NA TRBV9 CASSSNRDTQYF TGTGCCAGCAGTTCAAATCGAGATACGCAGTATTTT
TRBJ2-7 14 TRBD1 NA TRBV5-1 CASRGQGRGYEQYF TGCGCCAGCAGGGGACAGGGCCGGGGGTACGAGCAGTACTTC
TRBJ2-1 13 NA once TRBV14 CASSPRRGYEQFF TGTGCCAGCAGCCCGAGACGGGGATATGAGCAGTTCTTC
TRBJ2-1 11 NA few TRBV18 CASSPNNEQFF TGTGCCAGCTCACCGAACAATGAGCAGTTCTTC
TRBJ1-1 14 NA NA TRBV5-6 CASSESRGNTEAFF TGTGCCAGCAGCGAAAGCCGGGGGAACACTGAAGCTTTCTTT
TRBJ2-7 16 TRBD2 NA TRBV5-1 CASSSVLAGGGAEQYF TGCGCCAGCAGCTCTGTTCTAGCGGGAGGGGGGGCCGAGCAGTACTTC
TRBJ2-4 13 NA NA TRBV7-2 CASSLAGPNIQYF TGTGCCAGCAGCTTAGCGGGTCCAAACATTCAGTACTTC
TRBJ2-7 15 NA NA TRBV18 CASSPPAGISYEQYF TGTGCCAGCTCACCCCCCGCAGGGATCTCCTACGAGCAGTACTTC
TRBJ2-1 16 NA NA TRBV30 CAWSANRKLAYNEQFF TGTGCCTGGAGTGCAAATAGGAAGCTCGCCTACAATGAGCAGTTCTTC
TRBJ2-3 18 TRBD2 NA TRBV10-3 CAISDPPPGGGAENTQYF TGTGCCATCAGTGACCCACCTCCCGGCGGGGGGGCGGAAAATACGCAGTATTTT
TRBJ1-4 17 NA NA TRBV2 CASTRSPSVNSNEKLFF TGTGCCAGCACCAGAAGCCCCTCCGTGAACTCTAATGAAAAACTGTTTTTT
TRBJ1-4 13 NA NA TRBV5-1 CASSLGVGPELFF TGCGCCAGCAGCTTGGGGGTGGGTCCCGAACTGTTTTTT
TRBJ2-1 13 NA NA TRBV2 CASSEIRGEEQFF TGTGCCAGCAGTGAAATTAGGGGAGAGGAGCAGTTCTTC